This TCR beta chain stems from a study of blood T cells in healthy people across ages. This CDR3 spans 11 amino acids. Trimming at V came to 3 bases and at J to 11 bases, leaving 3 bases not matched to a gene. Per the germline V gene, CDR1 is SEHNR and CDR2 is FQNEAQ (reference sequence). Sample-barcoded 5' priming and a J-beta primer mix drove a second PCR of roughly 6 to 12 cycles. TCRdb re-called the 5' RACE reads with MiXCR, one entry per CDR3 protein. In the table there are about 1.6 million distinct CDR3 sequences, 30% to 40% of which are singletons. Extracted total RNA amounted to at least 6 micrograms for each sample.

Material for sequencing was blood. The rearrangement uses TRBV7-9 and TRBJ1-1; 7 bases map to TRBD1. This TCR was recovered from a woman younger than 45 in good health. CDR3 protein: CASSFTGVAFF. The CDR3 nucleotides read TGTGCCAGCAGCTTTACAGGGGTGGCTTTCTTT.